The next 18 T cell receptor beta chains were all read from a single sample in a study of vaccination and CD4 T cells after COVID-19 (dated by TCRdb to 2021 to 2024). For these receptors, no antigen is known. This specimen's treatment or condition label, interpreted: approximately 11-day PBMC culture with coronavirus spike peptide pools or control peptides (ViraFEST assay). Library method: PCR. For sequencing, an Illumina iSeq 100 was employed. TCR sequencing of DNA from cultured CD4+ T cells used the Oncomine TCR Beta short-read assay at the Johns Hopkins FTIC core. TCRdb reran the public reads through fastp at Q25 and MiXCR, keeping productive beta chains. Rows are combined by CDR3 protein, so each entry shows the most common genes and DNA. Here the sample has fewer than 12,000 distinct CDR3 sequences; 30% to 35% occur a single time. Approximately 8.8% of the sample lies in the top ten. The sequenced material came from CD4+ T cells from blood, cultured in vitro. These receptors were obtained from a human donor who had recovered from COVID-19.

The chain links TRBV28 to TRBJ2-3; D is undetermined. V shed 2 bases and J shed 2 bases, with 5 bases lying between them. The length of the CDR3 is 13 residues. Per the germline V gene, CDR1 is MDHEN and CDR2 is SYDVKM. For the CDR3, the DNA is TGTGCCAGCAGTTTAAAGTACACAGATACGCAGTATTTT. This sequence encodes CASSLKYTDTQYF.

The chain is built from TRBV6-5 and TRBJ2-5; 8 bases map to TRBD1. CDR3 size: 15 residues. Germline trimming cut 2 bases from V and 2 bases from J; bases unmatched to any gene: 4. The germline gives CDR1 MNHEY, CDR2 SVGAGI. This CDR3 reads CASSYADRGQETQYF. CDR3 sequence (DNA): TGTGCCAGCAGTTACGCCGACAGGGGACAAGAGACCCAGTACTTC.

The V call is TRBV27, the J call TRBJ2-5; 11 nucleotides line up with TRBD2. The CDR3 loop spans 15 amino acids. Germline assignment: CDR1 MNHEY and CDR2 SMNVEV (reference sequence). J lost 4 bases, V lost 0 bases, and 1 base had no gene match. In nucleotides, the CDR3 is TGTGCCAGCAGTTTATCTACTAGCGGGAGAGAGACCCAGTACTTC. This encodes CASSLSTSGRETQYF.

This clonotype was counted a few times. The chain carries TRBV6-2 or TRBV6-3 and TRBJ2-7; D gene ambiguous. The CDR3 has 11 residues. Trimming removed 10 bases from V and 6 bases from J, with 13 bases in between. In germline, CDR1 is MNHEY, CDR2 SVGEGT. The CDR3 loop reads CATNRRAEQYF. The CDR3 DNA reads as TGTGCCACCAACCGGCGAGCCGAGCAGTACTTC.

This clonotype has just a few counts. The V and J genes are TRBV20-1 and TRBJ2-1, with D unresolved. The CDR3 extends over 13 amino acids. Trimming took off 4 bases at V and 5 bases at J, with 12 bases between the two ends. Germline V gene sequence: CDR1 DFQATT, CDR2 SNEGSKA (reference sequence). Written as DNA, the CDR3 is TGCAGTGCTATTTCCGGAGTGAACAATGAGCAGTTCTTC. It encodes CSAISGVNNEQFF.

This clonotype has a single count. V gene TRBV20-1 combines with J gene TRBJ1-6, with D tentatively TRBD1 (5 bases). The germline CDR1 and CDR2 sequences are DFQATT and SNEGSKA (reference sequence). This CDR3 is built from 14 residues. The V and J ends lost 4 bases and 6 bases respectively, with 13 bases between them. DNA for the CDR3: TGCAGTGCTATACCCGGGAGGGGTAATTCACCCCTCCACTTT. Amino acids: CSAIPGRGNSPLHF.

V is TRBV7-8 and J is TRBJ2-7; the D is unclear. This CDR3 region has 11 residues. Germline CDR1 is SGHVS and CDR2 is FQNEAQ. V was pared by 7 bases and J by 6 bases, with 10 bases between. CDR3 loop: CASTNGAEQYF. The CDR3 nucleotides are TGTGCCAGCACGAACGGTGCCGAGCAGTACTTC.

This clonotype has a handful of counts. The chain has TRBV7-2 and TRBJ1-5, with D unclear. The CDR3 runs to 15 residues. Germline V CDR1 and CDR2: SGHTA, FQGNSA. V shed 1 base and J shed 1 base, with 8 bases lying between them. CDR3 DNA sequence: TGTGCCAGCAGCTTAGATGGGAAGAGCAATCAGCCCCAGCATTTT. This translates into CASSLDGKSNQPQHF. Full variable domain (rest looked up from reference TRBV7-2 and TRBJ1-5): GAGVSQSPSNKVTEKGKDVELRCDPISGHTALYWYRQSLGQGLEFLIYFQGNSAPDKSGLPSDRFSAERTGGSVSTLTIQRTQQEDSAVYLCASSLDGKSNQPQHFGDGTRLSIL.

The chain is built from TRBV6-5 and TRBJ2-7; 12 nucleotides align to TRBD2. The CDR3 extends over 15 amino acids. The V gene's germline CDR1 is MNHEY and CDR2 SVGAGI. The V and J ends lost 6 bases and 6 bases, in that order; junction bases with no gene match: 9. CDR3 sequence: CASSLLTSGRAEQYF. The CDR3 nucleotides read TGTGCCAGCAGCTTACTGACTAGCGGGAGAGCCGAGCAGTACTTC.

The gene calls are TRBV11-3 and TRBJ1-1, with 9 bases aligning to TRBD1. The trim removed 5 bases at V and 4 bases at J, leaving 8 bases unmatched. The CDR3 is 15 amino acids. From germline, CDR1 is SGHNT and CDR2 YENEEA. The CDR3 sequence: CASSPRTGVRTEAFF. The CDR3 DNA reads as TGTGCCAGCAGCCCCCGGACAGGGGTTCGCACTGAAGCTTTCTTT.

This clonotype turned up a few times. J is TRBJ1-5 and V is TRBV19; maybe TRBD1 (5 bases). The CDR3 has 13 residues. CDR1 is LNHDA, CDR2 SQIVND, per germline (reference sequence). V shed 1 base and J shed 5 bases, with 6 bases lying between them. The CDR3 sequence: CASSIAGYQPQHF. CDR3 sequence (DNA): TGTGCCAGTAGTATAGCAGGGTATCAGCCCCAGCATTTT.

The V gene is TRBV7-9, the J gene TRBJ2-3; D gene unclear. Germline CDR1 reads SEHNR; CDR2 reads FQNEAQ (reference sequence). This CDR3 is built from 16 residues. V shed 3 bases and J shed 0 bases, with 13 bases lying between them. CDR3 bases: TGTGCCAGCAGCTTTACGGCTTGGGCGAGCACAGATACGCAGTATTTT. Encoded protein: CASSFTAWASTDTQYF.

This chain joins TRBV6-1 and TRBJ1-1; D ambiguous. Germline assignment: CDR1 MNHNS and CDR2 SASEGT. The CDR3 has 13 amino acids. Trimming removed 6 bases from V and 7 bases from J, with 15 bases in between. The CDR3 nucleotides read TGTGCCAGCAGGATCCCACCGGGGATTGAAGCTTTCTTT. Translating gives CASRIPPGIEAFF.

Details on this clonotype: Being one base from a much bigger clone, this may be a read error. The genes are TRBV7-2 and TRBJ1-1; 8 nucleotides agree with TRBD1. Germline loops: CDR1 SGHTA, CDR2 FQGNSA. The CDR3 extends over 14 amino acids. The ends lost 3 bases at V and 1 base at J; junction bases unmatched: 1. CDR3 DNA: TGTGCCAGCAGCTTTGGACAGGGGAACACTGAAGCTTTCTTT. Protein product: CASSFGQGNTEAFF.

By share, this clonotype ranks as medium-sized. V usage is TRBV20-1 and J usage is TRBJ1-5; D gene unclear. V dropped 6 bases and J dropped 11 bases, with 20 bases sitting between them. The germline gives CDR1 DFQATT, CDR2 SNEGSKA (reference sequence). This CDR3 is 13 amino acids long. For the CDR3, the DNA is TGCAGTGCCTTCGACCGGGCCCGTGCTACCCAGCATTTT. It yields the protein CSAFDRARATQHF.

This clonotype is labeled medium-sized. This chain links TRBV20-1 with TRBJ2-2, with D maybe TRBD1 (6 bases). The CDR3 sequence is 14 residues long. Germline loops: CDR1 DFQATT, CDR2 SNEGSKA (reference sequence). V shed 3 bases and J shed 2 bases, with 10 bases lying between them. In DNA, the CDR3 is TGCAGTGCTAGTAAGGACAGCAACACCGGGGAGCTGTTTTTT. Translating it yields CSASKDSNTGELFF.

The chain recombines TRBV6-5 with TRBJ2-7; 8 nucleotides agree with TRBD1. V dropped 2 bases and J dropped 5; count of bases not matched to a gene: 5. The CDR3 consists of 14 residues. Per germline, CDR1 MNHEY and CDR2 SVGAGI. The CDR3 region has the DNA TGTGCCAGCAGTTACCTGGGACAGGCCCACGAGCAGTACTTC. Its translation is CASSYLGQAHEQYF.

There are a few counts of this clonotype. This rearrangement joins TRBV30 to TRBJ1-2; no firm D call. Germline CDR1 is GTSNPN and CDR2 is SVGIG (reference sequence). V was trimmed by 2 bases and J by 6 bases, leaving 7 bases between them. This CDR3 spans 11 amino acids. CDR3: CAWSRWNGYTF. In nucleotides, the CDR3 is TGTGCCTGGAGTAGGTGGAATGGCTACACCTTC.